These T cell receptor beta chains were read from a single sample in a study of shared clonotypes between healthy human individuals. Sequencing used immunoSEQ multiplex PCR; TCRdb keeps in-frame clones, though not all of them. The data show some 200,000 clones, with 65% to 70% seen just once and more than 9.5% held by the top ten. Material for sequencing was memory CD4+ T cells sorted from blood. Receptors originate from a man aged 25-40 years in good health. CDR3s include the opening cysteine and the closing phenylalanine or tryptophan. The D gene is left open where the match is weak. The listing skips clone size in some rows; elsewhere it reads once, few, many or a size class.

D gene	clone size	J gene	V gene	CDR3 protein	CDR3 DNA
NA	NA	TRBJ2-5	TRBV6-1	CASSEWLRGTQYF	TGTGCCAGCAGTGAATGGTTGAGGGGGACCCAGTACTTC
NA	few	TRBJ2-1	TRBV5-1	CASSFGQSGNEQFF	TGCGCCAGCAGCTTTGGTCAATCCGGCAATGAGCAGTTCTTC
TRBD2	NA	TRBJ2-1	TRBV11-3	CASSLGTSGAGEQFF	TGTGCCAGCAGCTTGGGGACTAGCGGGGCGGGTGAGCAGTTCTTC
TRBD1	NA	TRBJ2-6	TRBV2	CARGTDFSGANVLTF	TGTGCCAGAGGGACAGACTTCTCTGGGGCCAACGTCCTGACTTTC
TRBD2	NA	TRBJ2-1	TRBV5-8	CASSLGPGLAYNEQFF	TGTGCCAGCAGCTTGGGCCCGGGACTAGCTTACAATGAGCAGTTCTTC
NA	NA	TRBJ1-4	TRBV6-5	CASSPGATNEKLFF	TGTGCCAGCAGCCCAGGGGCGACTAATGAAAAACTGTTTTTT
NA	few	TRBJ1-1	TRBV5-4	CASSLGPGQNTEAFF	TGTGCCAGCAGCTTGGGGCCAGGCCAGAACACTGAAGCTTTCTTT
NA	NA	TRBJ2-3	TRBV20-1	CSAHYGDTQYF	TGCAGTGCTCATTACGGGGATACGCAGTATTTT
NA	NA	TRBJ2-1	TRBV1	CTSSQPGQGPYNEQFF	TGCACCAGCAGCCAACCGGGACAGGGACCTTACAATGAGCAGTTCTTC
NA	NA	TRBJ1-5	TRBV10-3	CAISEGQGGNQPQHF	TGTGCCATCAGTGAGGGGCAGGGCGGCAATCAGCCCCAGCATTTT
NA	NA	TRBJ1-1	TRBV5-1	CASSLRGRHNTEAFF	TGCGCCAGCAGCTTGAGGGGTCGCCATAACACTGAAGCTTTCTTT
NA	NA	TRBJ1-5	TRBV14	CASSQDFDQPQHF	TGTGCCAGCAGCCAAGACTTTGATCAGCCCCAGCATTTT
TRBD1	few	TRBJ1-2	TRBV28	CASSGTAVPLYGYTF	TGTGCCAGCAGTGGGACAGCGGTCCCCCTGTATGGCTACACCTTC
NA	NA	TRBJ1-5	TRBV11-3	CASSRRFQPQHF	TGTGCCAGCAGCAGACGGTTTCAGCCCCAGCATTTT
TRBD1	once	TRBJ2-2	TRBV19	CASSRRDRGLTNTGELFF	TGTGCCAGTAGTAGACGGGACAGGGGACTGACGAACACCGGGGAGCTGTTTTTT
NA	NA	TRBJ1-5	TRBV28	CASSLGTGEQPQHF	TGTGCCAGCAGTTTAGGAACGGGAGAGCAGCCCCAGCATTTT
TRBD2	NA	TRBJ2-1	TRBV4-3	CASSQTSGTSTEQFF	TGCGCCAGCAGCCAAACTTCCGGGACTAGCACTGAGCAGTTCTTC
NA	NA	TRBJ1-4	TRBV5-8	CASSRILINEKLFF	TGTGCCAGCAGCCGAATCTTGATAAATGAAAAACTGTTTTTT
TRBD1	NA	TRBJ2-5	TRBV6-1	CASSDSGQGKETQYF	TGTGCCAGCAGTGACTCGGGACAGGGAAAAGAGACCCAGTACTTC
NA	NA	TRBJ2-5	TRBV18	CASSPYRTAAEETQYF	TGTGCCAGCTCACCTTACCGGACGGCCGCGGAAGAGACCCAGTACTTC
TRBD1	NA	TRBJ2-1	TRBV19	CASYRTGATYNEQFF	TGTGCCAGTTACCGGACAGGGGCTACCTACAATGAGCAGTTCTTC
NA	NA	TRBJ1-5	TRBV7-9	CASSPQGTSNQPQHF	TGTGCCAGCAGCCCTCAGGGCACCTCCAATCAGCCCCAGCATTTT
NA	NA	TRBJ1-5	TRBV28	CASSSNRVLRVKPQHF	TGTGCCAGCAGTTCCAACAGAGTACTGCGTGTTAAGCCCCAGCATTTT
NA	NA	TRBJ2-1	TRBV5-1	CASSLDATPYNEQFF	TGCGCCAGCAGCTTGGACGCGACCCCATACAATGAGCAGTTCTTC
NA	NA	TRBJ2-7	TRBV28	CASSSLQGRNEQYF	TGTGCCAGCAGTTCGTTACAGGGTAGGAACGAGCAGTACTTC
TRBD2	NA	TRBJ2-7	TRBV11-3	CASSKISGSSEQYF	TGTGCCAGCAGCAAAATTAGCGGGAGCAGCGAGCAGTACTTC
NA	NA	TRBJ2-2	TRBV28	CASSYSGPRAGELFF	TGTGCCAGCAGTTATTCCGGGCCCAGGGCCGGGGAGCTGTTTTTT
NA	NA	TRBJ1-5	TRBV6-5	CASRTGQNQPQHF	TGTGCCAGCAGAACGGGGCAGAATCAGCCCCAGCATTTT
NA	NA	TRBJ2-5	TRBV5-6	CASSFPGTETQYF	TGTGCCAGCAGCTTCCCCGGGACAGAGACCCAGTACTTC
NA	NA	TRBJ1-2	TRBV18	CASSPRTTGTGYGYTF	TGTGCCAGCTCACCCAGGACAACCGGGACGGGCTATGGCTACACCTTC
TRBD1	once	TRBJ1-2	TRBV19	CASSIPDRAGQGYTF	TGTGCCAGTAGTATTCCGGACAGGGCAGGTCAAGGCTACACCTTC
NA	NA	TRBJ2-4	TRBV4-3	CASSPRNVAGNIQYF	TGCGCCAGCAGCCCGCGTAACGTCGCCGGAAACATTCAGTACTTC
NA	many	TRBJ2-7	TRBV5-6	CASSLGSLRIYEQYF	TGTGCCAGCAGCTTGGGGTCGCTCAGAATCTACGAGCAGTACTTC
NA	NA	TRBJ2-2	TRBV7-2	CASSSTVRITGELFF	TGTGCCAGCAGCTCCACCGTCAGGATCACCGGGGAGCTGTTTTTT
NA	NA	TRBJ2-5	TRBV11-3	CASSSSGQRETQYF	TGTGCCAGCAGCTCCTCGGGGCAGAGAGAGACCCAGTACTTC
TRBD1	NA	TRBJ1-1	TRBV10-3	CAISDFRQGKAEAFF	TGTGCCATCAGTGACTTCAGACAGGGGAAGGCTGAAGCTTTCTTT
NA	NA	TRBJ2-1	TRBV10-1	CASSVGRDGEQFF	TGCGCCAGCAGTGTTGGGCGTGACGGTGAGCAGTTCTTC
NA	once	TRBJ1-2	TRBV5-5	CASGQLYGYTF	TGTGCCAGCGGACAGCTCTATGGCTACACCTTC
TRBD2	once	TRBJ2-5	TRBV5-4	CASSQVASGQETQYF	TGCGCCAGCAGCCAAGTGGCTAGCGGACAAGAGACCCAGTACTTC
NA	NA	TRBJ2-1	TRBV19	CASSTGPHRDSYNEQFF	TGTGCCAGTAGTACGGGGCCCCATCGGGATTCCTACAATGAGCAGTTCTTC
NA	NA	TRBJ2-3	TRBV5-5	CASSSEPGTGTDTQYF	TGTGCCAGCAGCTCGGAACCAGGAACAGGCACAGATACGCAGTATTTT
TRBD1	NA	TRBJ2-2	TRBV2	CASSEDRGLAGELFF	TGTGCCAGCAGTGAGGACAGGGGGCTCGCCGGGGAGCTGTTTTTT
NA	NA	TRBJ2-3	TRBV15	CATSSDFTRRSYF	TGTGCCACCAGCAGCGATTTTACCCGAAGGTCGTATTTT
TRBD1	few	TRBJ1-5	TRBV4-3	CASSQDGPGQGGQPQHF	TGCGCCAGCAGCCAAGATGGGCCGGGACAGGGAGGTCAGCCCCAGCATTTT
TRBD2	NA	TRBJ2-2	TRBV19	CASRPLAGGRRNTGELFF	TGTGCCAGTAGGCCCTTAGCGGGAGGTAGGAGAAACACCGGGGAGCTGTTTTTT
NA	NA	TRBJ1-4	TRBV7-2	CASSSAGKLFF	TGTGCCAGCAGCTCAGCGGGCAAACTGTTTTTT
NA	few	TRBJ1-1	TRBV18	CASSLQEGRAFF	TGTGCCAGCTCACTCCAGGAGGGGCGGGCTTTCTTT
TRBD1	NA	TRBJ2-5	TRBV7-6	CASSRTRGQETQYF	TGTGCCAGCAGCCGCACCAGGGGGCAAGAGACCCAGTACTTC
NA	NA	TRBJ1-5	TRBV15	CATSRDSQPQHF	TGTGCCACCAGCAGAGATTCTCAGCCCCAGCATTTT
NA	NA	TRBJ2-4	TRBV29-1	CSVELAGGKLAKNIQYF	TGCAGCGTTGAATTGGCAGGGGGGAAATTAGCCAAAAACATTCAGTACTTC